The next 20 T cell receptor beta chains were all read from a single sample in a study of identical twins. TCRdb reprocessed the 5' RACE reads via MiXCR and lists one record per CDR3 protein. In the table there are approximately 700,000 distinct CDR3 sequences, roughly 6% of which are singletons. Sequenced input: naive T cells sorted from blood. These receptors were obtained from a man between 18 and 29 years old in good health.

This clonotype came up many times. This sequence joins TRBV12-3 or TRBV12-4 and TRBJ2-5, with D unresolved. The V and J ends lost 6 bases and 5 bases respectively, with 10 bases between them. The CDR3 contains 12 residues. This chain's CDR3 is CASSIGGETQYF. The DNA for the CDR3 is TGTGCCAGCAGCATCGGTGGGGAGACCCAGTACTTC.

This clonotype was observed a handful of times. The CDR3 here is CASSRLTNRGQLSYEQYV. The CDR3 nucleotides are TGTGCCAGCAGTCGGCTAACGAACAGGGGGCAGCTCTCCTACGAGCAGTACGTC. This sequence joins TRBV27 and TRBJ2-7; 9 bases fit TRBD1. Germline lookup yields CDR1 MNHEY and CDR2 SMNVEV (reference sequence). V gave up 5 bases and J gave up 0 bases; unmatched junction bases: 14. The CDR3 runs 18 residues.

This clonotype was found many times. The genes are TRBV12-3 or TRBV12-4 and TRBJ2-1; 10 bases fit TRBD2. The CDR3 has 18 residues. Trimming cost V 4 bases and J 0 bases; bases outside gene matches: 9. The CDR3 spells CASSSNSGRSSSYNEQFF. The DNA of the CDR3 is TGTGCCAGCAGTTCGAATAGCGGGAGGTCAAGCTCCTACAATGAGCAGTTCTTC.

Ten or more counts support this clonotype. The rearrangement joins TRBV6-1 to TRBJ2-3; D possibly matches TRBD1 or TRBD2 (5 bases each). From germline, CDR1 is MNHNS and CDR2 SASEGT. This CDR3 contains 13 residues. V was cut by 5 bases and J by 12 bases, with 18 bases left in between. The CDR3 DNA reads TGTGCCAGCAGTCTCGGGACCCACGGTTATCAGTATTTT. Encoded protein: CASSLGTHGYQYF.

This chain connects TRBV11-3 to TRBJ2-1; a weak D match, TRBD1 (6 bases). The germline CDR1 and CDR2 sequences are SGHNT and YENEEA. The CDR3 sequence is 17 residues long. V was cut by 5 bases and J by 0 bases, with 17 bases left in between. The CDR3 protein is CASSTDRDRSSYNEQFF. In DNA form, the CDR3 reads TGTGCCAGCAGCACCGACCGAGACAGGAGCTCCTACAATGAGCAGTTCTTC. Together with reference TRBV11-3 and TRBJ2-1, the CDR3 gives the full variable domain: EAGVVQSPRYKIIEKKQPVAFWCNPISGHNTLYWYLQNLGQGPELLIRYENEEAVDDSQLPKDRFSAERLKGVDSTLKIQPAELGDSAVYLCASSTDRDRSSYNEQFFGPGTRLTVL.

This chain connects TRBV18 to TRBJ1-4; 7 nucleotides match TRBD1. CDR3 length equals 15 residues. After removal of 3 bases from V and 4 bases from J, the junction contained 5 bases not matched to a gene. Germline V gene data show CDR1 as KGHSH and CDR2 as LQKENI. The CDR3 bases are TGTGCCAGCTCACCTGACAGGGCGGATAATGAAAAACTGTTTTTT. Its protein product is CASSPDRADNEKLFF.

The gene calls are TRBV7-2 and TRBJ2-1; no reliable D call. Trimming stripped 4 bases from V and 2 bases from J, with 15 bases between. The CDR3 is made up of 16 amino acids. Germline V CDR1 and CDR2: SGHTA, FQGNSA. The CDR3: CASSSIALPTYNEQFF. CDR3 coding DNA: TGTGCCAGCAGCTCCATAGCACTCCCCACCTACAATGAGCAGTTCTTC.

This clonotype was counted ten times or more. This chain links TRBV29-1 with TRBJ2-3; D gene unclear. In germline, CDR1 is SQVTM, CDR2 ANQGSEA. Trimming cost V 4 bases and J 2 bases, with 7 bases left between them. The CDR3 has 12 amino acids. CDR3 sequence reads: CSVGVYTDTQYF. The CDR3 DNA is TGCAGCGTTGGGGTGTACACAGATACGCAGTATTTT.

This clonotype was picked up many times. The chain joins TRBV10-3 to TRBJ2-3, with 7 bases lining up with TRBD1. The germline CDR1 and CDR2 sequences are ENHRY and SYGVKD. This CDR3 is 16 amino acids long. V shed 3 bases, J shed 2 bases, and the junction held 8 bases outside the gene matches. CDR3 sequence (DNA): TGTGCCATCAGTGAAGATAAGACAGGGCACACAGATACGCAGTATTTT. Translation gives CAISEDKTGHTDTQYF.

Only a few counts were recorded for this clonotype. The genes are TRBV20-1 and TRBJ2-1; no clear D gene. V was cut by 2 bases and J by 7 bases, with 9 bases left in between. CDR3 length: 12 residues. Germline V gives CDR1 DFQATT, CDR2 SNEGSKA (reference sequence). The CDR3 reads CSARIQDNEQFF. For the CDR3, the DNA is TGCAGTGCTAGAATTCAGGATAATGAGCAGTTCTTC.

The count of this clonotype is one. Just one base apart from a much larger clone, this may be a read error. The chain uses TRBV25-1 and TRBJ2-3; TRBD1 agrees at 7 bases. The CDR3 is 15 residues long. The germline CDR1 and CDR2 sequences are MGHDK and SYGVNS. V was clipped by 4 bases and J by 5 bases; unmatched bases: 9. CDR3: CASSADRVGVDTQYF. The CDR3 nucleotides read TGTGCCAGCAGTGCCGACAGGGTGGGAGTAGATACGCAGTATTTT.

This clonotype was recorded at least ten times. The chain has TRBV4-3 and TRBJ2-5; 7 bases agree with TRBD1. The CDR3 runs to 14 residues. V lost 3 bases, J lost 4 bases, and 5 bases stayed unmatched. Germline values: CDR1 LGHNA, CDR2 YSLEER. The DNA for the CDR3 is TGCGCCAGCAGCCACCTGGGACAGTCAGAGACCCAGTACTTC. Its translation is CASSHLGQSETQYF.

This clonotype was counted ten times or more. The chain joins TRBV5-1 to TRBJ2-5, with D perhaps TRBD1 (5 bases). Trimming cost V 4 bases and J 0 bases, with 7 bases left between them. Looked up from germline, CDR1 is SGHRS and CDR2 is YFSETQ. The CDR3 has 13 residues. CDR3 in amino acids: CASSRGDQETQYF. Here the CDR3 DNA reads TGCGCCAGCAGCAGGGGCGACCAAGAGACCCAGTACTTC.

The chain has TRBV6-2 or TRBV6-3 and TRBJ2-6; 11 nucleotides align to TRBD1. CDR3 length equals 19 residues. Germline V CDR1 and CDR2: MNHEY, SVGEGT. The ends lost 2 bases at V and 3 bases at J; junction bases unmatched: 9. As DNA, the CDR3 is TGTGCCAGCAGTTACCTCTCGGGACAGGGGGTAGGTGGGGCCAACGTCCTGACTTTC. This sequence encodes CASSYLSGQGVGGANVLTF.

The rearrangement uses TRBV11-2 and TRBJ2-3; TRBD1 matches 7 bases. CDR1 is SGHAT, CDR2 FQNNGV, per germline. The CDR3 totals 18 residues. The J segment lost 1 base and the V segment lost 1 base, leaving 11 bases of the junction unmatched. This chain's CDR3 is CASSLGRDSRARTDTQYF. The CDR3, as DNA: TGTGCCAGCAGCTTAGGAAGGGACAGCAGAGCCCGCACAGATACGCAGTATTTT.

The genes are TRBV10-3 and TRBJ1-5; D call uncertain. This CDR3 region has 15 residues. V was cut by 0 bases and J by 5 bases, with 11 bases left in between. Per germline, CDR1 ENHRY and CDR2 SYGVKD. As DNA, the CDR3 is TGTGCCATCAGTGAGTCGCCAGGACGAGATCAGCCCCAGCATTTT. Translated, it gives CAISESPGRDQPQHF.

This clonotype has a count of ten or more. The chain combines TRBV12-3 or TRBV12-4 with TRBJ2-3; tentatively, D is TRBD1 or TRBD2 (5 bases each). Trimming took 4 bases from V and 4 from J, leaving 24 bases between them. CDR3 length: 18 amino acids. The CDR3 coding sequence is TGTGCCAGCAGTTCCCCCAAAGTGTCGGGGCGCTCATCAGATACGCAGTATTTT. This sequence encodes CASSSPKVSGRSSDTQYF.

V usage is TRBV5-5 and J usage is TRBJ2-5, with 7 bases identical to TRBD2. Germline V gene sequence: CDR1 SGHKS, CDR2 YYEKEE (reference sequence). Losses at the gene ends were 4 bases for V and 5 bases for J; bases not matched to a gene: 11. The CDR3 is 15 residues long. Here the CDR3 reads CASSPRSPRGETQYF. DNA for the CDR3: TGTGCCAGCAGCCCGAGATCCCCGCGGGGGGAGACCCAGTACTTC. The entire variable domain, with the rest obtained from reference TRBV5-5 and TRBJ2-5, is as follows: DAGVTQSPTHLIKTRGQQVTLRCSPISGHKSVSWYQQVLGQGPQFIFQYYEKEERGRGNFPDRFSARQFPNYSSELNVNALLLGDSALYLCASSPRSPRGETQYFGPGTRLLVL.

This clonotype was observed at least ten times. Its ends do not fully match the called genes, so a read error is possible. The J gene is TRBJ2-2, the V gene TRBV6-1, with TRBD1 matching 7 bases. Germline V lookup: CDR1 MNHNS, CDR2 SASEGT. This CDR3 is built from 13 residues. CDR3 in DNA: TGTGCCAGCAGGGAAGGGGGCGGCGGGGAGCTGTTTTTT. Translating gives CASREGGGGELFF.

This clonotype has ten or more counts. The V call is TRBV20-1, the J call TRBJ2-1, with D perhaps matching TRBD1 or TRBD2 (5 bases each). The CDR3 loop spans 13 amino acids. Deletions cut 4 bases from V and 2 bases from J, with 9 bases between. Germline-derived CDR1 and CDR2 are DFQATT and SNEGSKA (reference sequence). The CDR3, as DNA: TGCAGTGCTATCCCGGGGCCCTACAATGAGCAGTTCTTC. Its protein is CSAIPGPYNEQFF.